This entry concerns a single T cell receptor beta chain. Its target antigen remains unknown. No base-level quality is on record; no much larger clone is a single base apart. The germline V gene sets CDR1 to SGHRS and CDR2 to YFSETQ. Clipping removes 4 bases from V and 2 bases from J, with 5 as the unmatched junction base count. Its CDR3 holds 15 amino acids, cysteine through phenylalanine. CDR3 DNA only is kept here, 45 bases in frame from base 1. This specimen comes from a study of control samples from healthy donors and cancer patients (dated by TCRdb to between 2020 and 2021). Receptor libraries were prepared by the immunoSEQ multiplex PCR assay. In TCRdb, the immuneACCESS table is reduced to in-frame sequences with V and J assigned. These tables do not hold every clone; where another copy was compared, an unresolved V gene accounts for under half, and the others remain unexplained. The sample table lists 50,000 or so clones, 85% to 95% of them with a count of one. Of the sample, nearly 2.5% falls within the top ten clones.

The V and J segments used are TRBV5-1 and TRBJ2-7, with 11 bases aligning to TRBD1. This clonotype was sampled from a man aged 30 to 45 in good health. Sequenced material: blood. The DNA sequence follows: TGCGCCAGCAGCGTGGGGGGACAGGGGGCCTACGAGCAGTACTTC. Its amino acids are CASSVGGQGAYEQYF. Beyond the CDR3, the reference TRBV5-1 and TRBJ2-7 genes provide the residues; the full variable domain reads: KAGVTQTPRYLIKTRGQQVTLSCSPISGHRSVSWYQQTPGQGLQFLFEYFSETQRNKGNFPGRFSGRQFSNSRSEMNVSTLELGDSALYLCASSVGGQGAYEQYFGPGTRLTVT.